This T cell receptor (beta chain) was recorded in a study of breast tumors, draining lymph nodes, adjacent tissues. TCRdb re-called the multiplex PCR reads with MiXCR, one entry per CDR3 protein. The sample contains over 250,000 distinct CDR3 sequences, over 30% of which appear only once. Breast cancer patients provided tissue from their axillary draining lymph nodes. Study-level points and caveats: The lymph node origin of tumor T cells was framed as consistent with a hypothesis, not demonstrated. The data were judged consistent with most tumor T cells coming from lymph node and expanding in tumor. Compared with lymph nodes, tumors were less diverse; compared with nontumor tissue, more.

The sample holds many counts of this clonotype. The antigen remains undetermined. V was shortened by 3 bases and J by 5 bases, with 8 bases between the two germline ends. CDR3 length: 13 amino acids. Germline V gene lookup returns CDR1 MGHRA and CDR2 YSYEKL. The sample consisted of axillary lymph node tissue. The chain recombines TRBV4-1 with TRBJ1-5, with D hard to call. This receptor was obtained from a female donor with breast cancer. Some clones in this sample may be carry-over from other donors' samples. CDR3 in amino acids: CASSQGSDQPQHF. The CDR3 DNA is TGCGCCAGCAGCCAGGGGAGTGATCAGCCCCAGCATTTT.